The rows below give T cell receptor beta chains drawn from one sample of a study of control samples from healthy donors and cancer patients. The data were produced by immunoSEQ multiplex PCR, yet TCRdb's version contains in-frame clones alone and is incomplete. The profile shows 150,000 or so clones, roughly 90% of them singletons. Sequences were obtained from blood. These receptors all come from a woman aged 25 to 39 in good health. Each CDR3 is given with its conserved first and last residue. Fields, in order: clone size, J gene, D gene, V gene, CDR3 DNA, CDR3 protein. The D gene is left open where the match is weak. Part of the rows lack a size; the others show once, few, many or a class for expanded clones.

>-|TRBJ2-3|-|TRBV2
TGTGCCACTTTGGACCCGGGACTCAAGTATTTT
CATLDPGLKYF
>-|TRBJ1-3|TRBD1|TRBV24-1
TGTGCCACCAGTGACGGACAGGCCTCGCCCTCTGGAAACACCATATATTTT
CATSDGQASPSGNTIYF
>-|TRBJ1-4|TRBD1|TRBV2
TGTGCCAGCAGCGACCGACAGGGGGTGAAGGGTGAAAAACTGTTTTTT
CASSDRQGVKGEKLFF
>-|TRBJ2-1|-|TRBV12-3/TRBV12-4
TGTGCCAGCAGCCGGACTCGCAATGAGCAGTTCTTC
CASSRTRNEQFF
>-|TRBJ2-7|-|TRBV19
TGTGCCAGTACCCCGAGTCACCTCAGCTCCTACGAGCAGTACTTC
CASTPSHLSSYEQYF
>-|TRBJ2-1|-|TRBV6-5
TGTGTCTCAGACTCCTACAATGAGCAGTTCTTC
CVSDSYNEQFF
>-|TRBJ1-2|-|TRBV28
TGTGCCAGCAGTTTTAACAAGAACTATGGCTACACCTTC
CASSFNKNYGYTF
>-|TRBJ1-4|TRBD1|TRBV7-2
TGTGCCAGCAGCTTCCGGGACAGGGATGAAAAACTGTTTTTT
CASSFRDRDEKLFF
>-|TRBJ2-1|-|TRBV5-5
TGTGCCAGCAGCTTCGGTTACCCCCTAGGTTACGCGTACAATGAGCAGTTCTTC
CASSFGYPLGYAYNEQFF
>-|TRBJ1-6|-|TRBV7-8
TGTGCCAGCAGCTTAGTCGGAGATTCACCCCTCCACTTT
CASSLVGDSPLHF
>-|TRBJ2-3|TRBD1|TRBV7-9
TGTGCCAGCAGAGGGGGACAGGAAGATACGCAGTATTTT
CASRGGQEDTQYF
>once|TRBJ1-5|-|TRBV6-2/TRBV6-3
TGTGCCAGCAGTTACTCGCCAGAGACTCTGGGCAATCAGCCCCAGCATTTT
CASSYSPETLGNQPQHF
>-|TRBJ2-4|-|TRBV20-1
TGCAGTGCTAGTCCGGGGACAAGACTAGCCAAAAACATTCAGTACTTC
CSASPGTRLAKNIQYF
>-|TRBJ2-3|-|TRBV5-6
TGTGCCAGCAGTTTCATTAGCACAGATACGCAGTATTTT
CASSFISTDTQYF
>-|TRBJ2-3|TRBD2|TRBV5-4
TGTGCCAGCAGCTTGGGACTGACGAGCGGGACTACAGATACGCAGTATTTT
CASSLGLTSGTTDTQYF
>-|TRBJ2-7|-|TRBV18
TGTGCCAGCTCACCGGGGAGCTACGAGCAGTACTTC
CASSPGSYEQYF
>-|TRBJ2-1|-|TRBV7-8
TGTGCCAGCAGCCTCCTTTGGCGGAGTGGTTTCCTGAACAATGAGCAGTTCTTC
CASSLLWRSGFLNNEQFF
>few|TRBJ1-1|-|TRBV6-5
TGTGCCAGCAGCCCCCGGGGCGGATACACTGAAGCTTTCTTT
CASSPRGGYTEAFF
>once|TRBJ2-3|TRBD2|TRBV30
TGTGCCTGGAGCCTTAGCGGGAGACCCACCACAGATACGCAGTATTTT
CAWSLSGRPTTDTQYF
>-|TRBJ2-7|TRBD2|TRBV7-9
TGTGCCAGCAGCCCCCCTCGGGGGGGTCACCGAACCCACGAGCAGTACTTC
CASSPPRGGHRTHEQYF
>-|TRBJ2-7|TRBD2|TRBV3-1/TRBV3-2
TGTGCCAGCAGCCAAAGGGGGCCCCGACTAGCGGTCCGCTTC
CASSQRGPRLAVRF
>-|TRBJ1-1|-|TRBV12-2
TGTGCAAGTCGCTTAGCAGGCAACACTGAAGCTTTCTTT
CASRLAGNTEAFF
>-|TRBJ1-5|-|TRBV27
TGTGCCAGCAGTTTAACCGGGTCGGGCAATCAGCCCCAGCATTTT
CASSLTGSGNQPQHF
>-|TRBJ1-1|TRBD1|TRBV6-2/TRBV6-3
TGTGCCAGCAGTTGGACAGGGGGCGGCACTGAAGCTTTCTTT
CASSWTGGGTEAFF
>once|TRBJ2-3|-|TRBV7-2
TGTGCCAGCAGCTTAACCACGAGCACAGATACGCAGTATTTT
CASSLTTSTDTQYF
>-|TRBJ2-7|-|TRBV28
TGTGCCAGCAGTAAAAGCCAATACGAGCAGTACTTC
CASSKSQYEQYF
>once|TRBJ2-3|-|TRBV7-9
TGTGCCAGTAGGCCCCCTAGCACAGATACGCAGTATTTT
CASRPPSTDTQYF
>-|TRBJ1-1|-|TRBV27
TGTGCCAGCAGTTTGTTGGTGGGGGCTGAAGCTTTCTTT
CASSLLVGAEAFF
>-|TRBJ2-3|-|TRBV7-2
TGTGCCAGCAGCTTGGGGGTGTGGGGGGCCGCAGATACGCAGTATTTT
CASSLGVWGAADTQYF
>-|TRBJ2-3|-|TRBV6-6
TGTGCCAGCAGCCCCAGGGGACACACAGATACGCAGTATTTT
CASSPRGHTDTQYF
>few|TRBJ2-7|-|TRBV2
TGTGCCAGCACCTCGCACGGAACCTACGAGCAGTACTTC
CASTSHGTYEQYF
>-|TRBJ1-3|-|TRBV15
TGTGCCACCAGCAGAGATTCGTTTGAGGGATACAACTCTGGAAACACCATATATTTT
CATSRDSFEGYNSGNTIYF
>-|TRBJ2-3|-|TRBV28
TGTGCCAGCAGCTTCGATACGCAGTATTTT
CASSFDTQYF
>-|TRBJ2-1|TRBD1|TRBV10-1
TGCGCCAGCAGCGTACAGGGGGGTGAGCAGTTCTTC
CASSVQGGEQFF
>-|TRBJ2-2|-|TRBV19
TGTGCCAGTACCTCGCTCGGGGGCACCGGGGAGCTGTTTTTT
CASTSLGGTGELFF
>-|TRBJ2-5|-|TRBV6-5
TGTGCCAGCAGTCACCTTGGGCGGGGCCAAGAGACCCAGTACTTC
CASSHLGRGQETQYF
>-|TRBJ2-7|TRBD2|TRBV7-2
TGTGCCAGCAGCGCCCGGACTAGCGGGCTCATTACCTACGAGCAGTACTTC
CASSARTSGLITYEQYF
>-|TRBJ1-1|-|TRBV28
TGTGCCAGCAGTTTATGGGGGAACACTGAAGCTTTCTTT
CASSLWGNTEAFF
>-|TRBJ1-4|-|TRBV6-5
TGTGCCAGCAGTTACCAGGGACACGCTAATGAAAAACTGTTTTTT
CASSYQGHANEKLFF
>-|TRBJ1-2|-|TRBV15
TGTGCCACCAGCAGAGGTCGGGGGGCCGCCTATGGCTACACCTTC
CATSRGRGAAYGYTF
>-|TRBJ1-2|-|TRBV4-3
TGCGCCAGCAGCCAAAATTCGGCATTGGGGTATGGCTACACCTTC
CASSQNSALGYGYTF